The 17 T cell receptor beta chains below all came from one sample that was sequenced in a study of cytomegalovirus exposure and HLA in healthy donors. It was with 60 Vbeta and 13 Jbeta primers that the PCR ran. The repertoire was sequenced with immunoSEQ multiplex PCR; TCRdb's copy has only in-frame clones and lacks some. The data contain about 190,000 clones, more than 80% of them singletons. Sequenced input: PBMCs. The receptors come from a woman in her fifties or sixties in good health and CMV-seropositive.

The chain is built from TRBV4-3 and TRBJ2-4; tentatively, D is TRBD2 (6 bases). This CDR3 is built from 16 residues. Germline assignment: CDR1 LGHNA and CDR2 YSLEER. Trimming took 0 bases from V and 8 from J, leaving 17 bases between them. Written as DNA, the CDR3 is TGCGCCAGCAGCCAAGATTTAGCTCGGACGGGGGACATTCAGTACTTC. Its protein product is CASSQDLARTGDIQYF.

CDR3 nucleotide sequence: TGTGCCAGCAGCTTAGGAGGTCTAGCGGGGGGCACAGATACGCAGTATTTT. Translation gives CASSLGGLAGGTDTQYF. This chain links TRBV7-8 with TRBJ2-3; the match to TRBD2 covers 10 bases. This CDR3 region has 17 residues. V shed 1 base, J shed 1 base, and the junction held 5 bases outside the gene matches. Germline V lookup: CDR1 SGHVS, CDR2 FQNEAQ.

This sequence joins TRBV5-1 and TRBJ2-3; 9 positions match TRBD1. Germline V gene data show CDR1 as SGHRS and CDR2 as YFSETQ. V gave up 2 bases and J gave up 1 base; unmatched junction bases: 2. This CDR3 comprises 15 residues. In DNA form, the CDR3 reads TGCGCCAGCAGCTTAAGGACAGGGGGCACAGATACGCAGTATTTT. It encodes CASSLRTGGTDTQYF. The variable domain in full, completed from reference TRBV5-1 and TRBJ2-3, reads KAGVTQTPRYLIKTRGQQVTLSCSPISGHRSVSWYQQTPGQGLQFLFEYFSETQRNKGNFPGRFSGRQFSNSRSEMNVSTLELGDSALYLCASSLRTGGTDTQYFGPGTRLTVL.

The V gene is TRBV10-3, the J gene TRBJ2-2; the D is unclear. The germline V and J ends were trimmed by 0 bases and 0 bases, with 8 bases remaining between them. The CDR3 runs to 16 residues. Germline values: CDR1 ENHRY, CDR2 SYGVKD. CDR3 loop: CAISESPFANTGELFF. The CDR3 DNA is TGTGCCATCAGTGAGTCTCCTTTCGCGAACACCGGGGAGCTGTTTTTT.

The chain employs TRBV11-2 and TRBJ2-7; tentatively, D is TRBD2 (5 bases). The V end lost 3 bases, the J end lost 3 bases, and 9 bases lay between the germline ends. Looked up from germline, CDR1 is SGHAT and CDR2 is FQNNGV. There are 13 residues in the CDR3. The CDR3 spells CASSFGDDYEQYF. CDR3 nucleotide sequence: TGTGCCAGCAGCTTCGGGGATGACTACGAGCAGTACTTC.

This clone was seen a single time. The chain links TRBV15 to TRBJ2-2, with 8 nucleotides matching TRBD1. CDR3 length: 17 residues. Looked up from germline, CDR1 is LNHNV and CDR2 is YYDKDF (reference sequence). V gave up 0 bases and J gave up 4 bases; unmatched junction bases: 7. The CDR3 DNA sequence: TGTGCCACCAGCAGAGATTCGGACAGGGACATCACCGGGGAGCTGTTTTTT. It is translated as CATSRDSDRDITGELFF.

This chain uses TRBV5-5 with TRBJ1-3; no clear D. With 4 bases removed from V and 2 bases from J, the gap between germline ends came to 4 bases. CDR3 length equals 12 residues. Germline V CDR1 and CDR2: SGHKS, YYEKEE (reference sequence). The CDR3 DNA reads as TGTGCCAGCAGCCCCACTGGAAACACCATATATTTT. This translates into CASSPTGNTIYF.

The sample holds a few counts of this clone. This chain connects TRBV5-6 to TRBJ1-4; TRBD1 agrees at 8 bases. CDR1 and CDR2 (germline): SGHDT, YYEEEE. CDR3 length: 15 amino acids. V lost 5 bases, J lost 8 bases, and 11 bases stayed unmatched. The CDR3 nucleotides read TGTGCCAGCAGGGACAGGGCTACCCCGGGGGAAAAACTGTTTTTT. Amino acid sequence: CASRDRATPGEKLFF.

V usage is TRBV5-3 and J usage is TRBJ2-3, with D tentatively TRBD2 (6 bases). TRBV5-3 is recorded as an ORF, its role being uncertain. The CDR3 length is 14 residues. Trimming took off 4 bases at V and 4 bases at J, with 13 bases between the two ends. The CDR3 reads CARSLGGVADTQYF. The CDR3 DNA reads TGTGCCAGAAGCCTCGGAGGGGTCGCAGATACGCAGTATTTT.

The chain combines TRBV6-1 with TRBJ2-7; TRBD1 agrees at 8 bases. Looked up from germline, CDR1 is MNHNS and CDR2 is SASEGT. The junction had 10 bases not matched to a gene; V was cut back by 3 bases and J by 6 bases. This CDR3 comprises 15 residues. CDR3: CASSDGEPGGSEQYF. CDR3 bases: TGTGCCAGCAGTGATGGGGAGCCAGGGGGCTCCGAGCAGTACTTC.

The rearrangement uses TRBV5-1 and TRBJ2-2; 8 bases are shared with TRBD1. The V gene end was trimmed by 0 bases and the J gene end by 4 bases; junction bases not matched to a gene: 8. Germline V gives CDR1 SGHRS, CDR2 YFSETQ. This CDR3 comprises 17 residues. The CDR3: CASSLALAGGLTGELFF. CDR3 sequence (DNA): TGCGCCAGCAGCTTGGCCTTGGCAGGGGGCCTCACCGGGGAGCTGTTTTTT. Full variable domain (outside the CDR3, taken from reference TRBV5-1 and TRBJ2-2): KAGVTQTPRYLIKTRGQQVTLSCSPISGHRSVSWYQQTPGQGLQFLFEYFSETQRNKGNFPGRFSGRQFSNSRSEMNVSTLELGDSALYLCASSLALAGGLTGELFFGEGSRLTVL.

This clone was counted only a few times. V gene TRBV7-2 combines with J gene TRBJ1-3; possible D gene TRBD1, 5 bases. The CDR3 length is 16 residues. Germline V gene sequence: CDR1 SGHTA, CDR2 FQGNSA. Trimming took off 3 bases at V and 0 bases at J, with 12 bases between the two ends. DNA of the CDR3: TGTGCCAGCAGCTTGTATGGGACTTCCTCTGGAAACACCATATATTTT. As protein: CASSLYGTSSGNTIYF.

Points on this clone: Other DNA sequences in the same sample also yield this CDR3. The V and J genes are TRBV2 and TRBJ2-4; 8 bases map to TRBD2. Germline CDR1 reads SNHLY; CDR2 reads FYNNEI. J lost 2 bases, V lost 2 bases, and 5 bases had no gene match. This CDR3 has 16 amino acids. CDR3 sequence reads: CASSERGGRTKNIQYF. The CDR3 bases are TGTGCCAGCAGTGAACGGGGGGGCCGTACCAAAAACATTCAGTACTTC. Based on the CDR3 plus reference TRBV2 and TRBJ2-4, the full variable domain is EPEVTQTPSHQVTQMGQEVILRCVPISNHLYFYWYRQILGQKVEFLVSFYNNEISEKSEIFDDQFSVERPDGSNFTLKIRSTKLEDSAMYFCASSERGGRTKNIQYFGAGTRLSVL.

The chain employs TRBV27 and TRBJ2-5, with 7 bases identical to TRBD1. The DNA end is more similar to TRBJ2-7, so the J call may be wrong. The CDR3 length is 14 residues. From germline, CDR1 is MNHEY and CDR2 SMNVEV (reference sequence). The CDR3 spells CASSGGQTAYEQYF. Here the CDR3 DNA reads TGTGCCAGCAGTGGGGGACAGACCGCCTACGAGCAGTACTTC.

This rearrangement joins TRBV19 to TRBJ1-2, with D possibly TRBD1 on 5 matching bases. Trimming removed 6 bases from V and 1 base from J, with 9 bases in between. CDR1 LNHDA and CDR2 SQIVND come from the germline V gene (reference sequence). The CDR3 sequence is 13 residues long. CDR3 sequence: CASRGDFNYGYTF. The CDR3 bases are TGTGCCAGTAGGGGGGACTTTAACTATGGCTACACCTTC.

The V gene is TRBV21-1, the J gene TRBJ1-5; the table assigns TRBD1, which was not confirmed against the DNA. TRBV21-1 is a known pseudogene. This CDR3 comprises 17 residues. The DNA for the CDR3 is TGTGCCATTAACCGGGACAGGGTAATCTGGAGCAATCAGCCCCAGCATTTT. Translation: CAINRDRVIWSNQPQHF.

V gene TRBV27 combines with J gene TRBJ1-2; a weak D match, TRBD1 (6 bases). V lost 0 bases to trimming and J lost 3 bases, with 17 bases between them. This CDR3 spans 17 amino acids. Germline V gene data show CDR1 as MNHEY and CDR2 as SMNVEV (reference sequence). In DNA form, the CDR3 reads TGTGCCAGCAGTTTATCGATTGCGGCAGGGGAAGACTATGGCTACACCTTC. Its protein is CASSLSIAAGEDYGYTF.